This TCR beta chain was recorded in a study of blood T cell repertoires in COVID-19. Per the germline V gene, CDR1 is LNHDA and CDR2 is SQIVND (reference sequence). The CDR3 is 13 residues long. V trimming: 3 bases; J trimming: 2 bases; junction bases outside the gene matches: 1. This clone was counted only a few times. TCRdb's table, derived via immunoSEQ multiplex PCR, lists solely in-frame clones and lacks some. The sample carries 55,000 to 80,000 clones, approximately 82% recorded once. This TCR came from an elderly woman with acute or convalescent COVID-19. The sequencing input was peripheral blood. V usage is TRBV19 and J usage is TRBJ2-7, with TRBD1 matching over 7 bases. The DNA of the CDR3 is TGTGCCAGTAGTATGGACAGGACCTACGAGCAGTACTTC. This translates into CASSMDRTYEQYF. Full variable domain (outside the CDR3, taken from reference TRBV19 and TRBJ2-7): DGGITQSPKYLFRKEGQNVTLSCEQNLNHDAMYWYRQDPGQGLRLIYYSQIVNDFQKGDIAEGYSVSREKKESFPLTVTSAQKNPTAFYLCASSMDRTYEQYFGPGTRLTVT.